Below, 21 T cell receptor beta chains from the same sample are listed, as sequenced in a study of siplizumab effects on memory and regulatory T cells. No antigen is known for these receptors. Cells of the mixed lymphocyte reaction were cocultured at 37 degrees C for over five days. Profiled with immunoSEQ multiplex PCR; TCRdb holds only in-frame clones, not every one. The data contain about 13,000 clones, about 47% of them singletons. The sequenced material came from CFSE-low (dividing) CD4+ T cells sorted from an allogeneic mixed lymphocyte reaction. These receptors all stem from a human donor in good health; the cells came from an allogeneic mixed lymphocyte reaction.

The chain recombines TRBV9 with TRBJ2-1; tentatively, D is TRBD1 (7 bases). V dropped 0 bases and J dropped 10 bases, with 17 bases sitting between them. The CDR3 is made up of 15 amino acids. Germline loops: CDR1 SGDLS, CDR2 YYNGEE. In nucleotides, the CDR3 is TGTGCCAGCAGCGTAGATTCCAGGGGGGTAGGAGAGCAGTTCTTC. It yields the protein CASSVDSRGVGEQFF.

The genes are TRBV18 and TRBJ2-7; 7 bases match TRBD1. Germline loops: CDR1 KGHSH, CDR2 LQKENI. Trimming at V came to 3 bases and at J to 4 bases, leaving 9 bases not matched to a gene. This CDR3 is built from 15 residues. The CDR3 spells CASSPQPGQTYEQYF. CDR3 in DNA: TGTGCCAGCTCACCCCAACCGGGACAGACATACGAGCAGTACTTC. The full variable domain, with the rest looked up from reference TRBV18 and TRBJ2-7, is NAGVMQNPRHLVRRRGQEARLRCSPMKGHSHVYWYRQLPEEGLKFMVYLQKENIIDESGMPKERFSAEFPKEGPSILRIQQVVRGDSAAYFCASSPQPGQTYEQYFGPGTRLTVT.

This chain links TRBV30 with TRBJ1-2; TRBD1 aligns across 9 bases. Germline V gene lookup returns CDR1 GTSNPN and CDR2 SVGIG (reference sequence). V dropped 4 bases and J dropped 3; count of bases not matched to a gene: 6. The CDR3 sequence is 14 residues long. For the CDR3, the DNA is TGTGCCTGGATTAAGCGGGACAGGGACTATGGCTACACCTTC. Translated: CAWIKRDRDYGYTF.

The chain links TRBV5-1 to TRBJ2-1; D not certain. The germline V and J ends were trimmed by 2 bases and 0 bases, with 12 bases remaining between them. The CDR3 is 16 residues long. CDR1 is SGHRS and CDR2 is YFSETQ in the germline V gene. The CDR3 sequence: CASSLSAVISYNEQFF. CDR3 nucleotide sequence: TGCGCCAGCAGCTTAAGCGCGGTCATCTCCTACAATGAGCAGTTCTTC.

This clone is labeled as medium-sized. The chain has TRBV5-1 and TRBJ2-1; D call uncertain. CDR1 and CDR2 from the germline V gene are SGHRS and YFSETQ. Trimming cost V 5 bases and J 11 bases, with 17 bases left between them. The CDR3 length is 13 residues. DNA for the CDR3: TGCGCCAGCAGAGAGGACGCCCCGACAAAGCAGTTCTTC. It specifies CASREDAPTKQFF.

J is TRBJ2-7 and V is TRBV5-4; 7 positions agree with TRBD2. The germline V gene has CDR1 SGHNT and CDR2 YYREEE (reference sequence). The CDR3 is made up of 18 amino acids. Trimming at V came to 2 bases and at J to 0 bases, leaving 14 bases not matched to a gene. The CDR3 region is CASSFSAGSGFSSYEQYF. Written as DNA, the CDR3 is TGTGCCAGCAGCTTTTCAGCGGGATCGGGCTTTTCCTCCTACGAGCAGTACTTC.

Sample share makes this clone medium-sized (0.01 to 0.1%). The chain links TRBV7-2 to TRBJ2-2; D perhaps matches TRBD2 (5 bases). The CDR3 runs 12 residues. Trimming cost V 5 bases and J 5 bases, with 6 bases left between them. CDR1 and CDR2 from the germline V gene are SGHTA and FQGNSA. The CDR3 spells CASSRRTGELFF. CDR3 in DNA: TGTGCCAGCAGCCGGAGGACCGGGGAGCTGTTTTTT.

The sample holds a few counts of this clone. V usage is TRBV18 and J usage is TRBJ2-5; 11 nucleotides line up with TRBD1. The germline V gene has CDR1 KGHSH and CDR2 LQKENI. Trimming took 3 bases from V and 4 from J; bases not matched to a gene: 4. This CDR3 has 15 amino acids. CDR3 loop: CASSPGQGASETQYF. The CDR3 DNA follows: TGTGCCAGCTCACCCGGACAGGGGGCCTCAGAGACCCAGTACTTC.

The rearrangement links TRBV7-3 to TRBJ2-3, with 8 bases identical to TRBD1. Germline CDR1 and CDR2: SGHTA and FQGTGA. There are 13 residues in the CDR3. Trimming removed 5 bases from V and 6 bases from J; junction bases left unmatched: 4. The CDR3 nucleotides are TGTGCCAGCAGCCCTACAGGGGGGGATACGCAGTATTTT. Its translation is CASSPTGGDTQYF.

This clone has just a few counts. The chain couples TRBV7-2 to TRBJ2-7; 7 bases align to TRBD2. The CDR3 loop spans 14 amino acids. CDR1 SGHTA and CDR2 FQGNSA come from the germline V gene. With V trimmed by 4 bases and J by 0 bases, 3 bases remained unmatched. As DNA, the CDR3 is TGTGCCAGCAGCTCCCAGCGGGGCTCCTACGAGCAGTACTTC. Translation: CASSSQRGSYEQYF.

The V gene is TRBV5-1, the J gene TRBJ2-5, with no clear D. The J call could be wrong; TRBJ2-7 is a better fit for the DNA end. CDR1 and CDR2 (germline): SGHRS, YFSETQ. The CDR3 is made up of 16 amino acids. The CDR3 region is CASSAVSRTYSYEQYF. The CDR3 nucleotides read TGCGCCAGCAGCGCGGTGTCTCGAACTTACTCCTACGAGCAGTACTTC.

For the CDR3, the DNA is TGTGCCAGCAGCTTGGGAAGGGGGGCTGGGGCCAACGTCCTGACTTTC. It yields the protein CASSLGRGAGANVLTF. This chain links TRBV5-4 with TRBJ2-6; D is perhaps TRBD1 or TRBD2 (6 bases each). The CDR3 sequence is 16 residues long. V lost 0 bases and J 2 bases, leaving 9 bases between the germline ends. CDR1 is SGHNT, CDR2 YYREEE, per germline (reference sequence).

The chain combines TRBV11-2 with TRBJ2-3, with no clear D. With 6 bases removed from V and 6 bases from J, the gap between germline ends came to 10 bases. The germline CDR1 and CDR2 sequences are SGHAT and FQNNGV. This CDR3 is built from 12 residues. In DNA form, the CDR3 reads TGTGCCAGCAGTCCCGGCAGGGATACGCAGTATTTT. Its translation is CASSPGRDTQYF.

This clone showed up just a few times. The chain uses TRBV18 and TRBJ2-1; D is possibly TRBD2 (7 bases). The CDR3 totals 19 residues. Trimming pared 3 bases from V and 8 bases from J, leaving 29 bases between. CDR1 is KGHSH, CDR2 LQKENI, per germline. CDR3 residues: CASSPRWGGGSLIADEQFF. CDR3 in DNA: TGTGCCAGCTCACCTCGATGGGGGGGCGGATCATTAATCGCCGATGAGCAGTTCTTC.

J is TRBJ1-1 and V is TRBV5-1, with D possibly matching TRBD1 (5 bases). V was trimmed by 4 bases and J by 4 bases, leaving 17 bases between them. The CDR3 is 15 residues long. Germline V gives CDR1 SGHRS, CDR2 YFSETQ. CDR3 nucleotide sequence: TGCGCCAGCAGCCCCTCGGGGGTTCGGGGCACTGAAGCTTTCTTT. It yields the protein CASSPSGVRGTEAFF.

V is TRBV11-1 and J is TRBJ2-5; the D is unclear. The CDR3 covers 11 residues. Germline CDR1 is SGHAT and CDR2 is FQDESV (reference sequence). Trimming cost V 6 bases and J 5 bases, with 7 bases left between them. The CDR3 DNA reads TGTGCCAGCAGGGCCGTGGAGACCCAGTACTTC. This sequence encodes CASRAVETQYF.

By share, this clone ranks as medium-sized. The chain recombines TRBV4-3 with TRBJ1-1; TRBD1 might be the D (5 bases). This CDR3 spans 17 amino acids. The germline CDR1 and CDR2 sequences are LGHNA and YSLEER. Trimming left V 3 bases short and J 10 bases short, with 27 bases between. The DNA for the CDR3 is TGCGCCAGCAGCCAGGACCCCGGACTCCGGGGCACTGAGGGAGCTTTCTTT. The encoded protein is CASSQDPGLRGTEGAFF.

This clone was observed a handful of times. The CDR3 loop reads CASSYGRAAGELFF. The CDR3 coding sequence is TGTGCCAGCAGTTATGGGAGAGCGGCCGGGGAGCTGTTTTTT. This chain joins TRBV6-5 and TRBJ2-2; possibly TRBD2 for D (5 bases). The V gene's germline CDR1 is MNHEY and CDR2 SVGAGI. V was cut by 3 bases and J by 6 bases, with 11 bases left in between. CDR3 size: 14 residues.

This clone was observed a few times. V and J are TRBV11-2 and TRBJ1-1; D may be TRBD1 (6 bases). This CDR3 contains 17 residues. Germline loops: CDR1 SGHAT, CDR2 FQNNGV. The V gene lost 2 bases and the J gene lost 1 base, with 17 bases spanning the gap. The CDR3 protein is CASSLSPYRAPNTEAFF. As DNA, the CDR3 is TGTGCCAGCAGCTTATCTCCCTACAGGGCACCGAACACTGAAGCTTTCTTT.

This chain connects TRBV19 to TRBJ1-4; TRBD1 aligns across 7 bases. Germline V gives CDR1 LNHDA, CDR2 SQIVND (reference sequence). V gave up 7 bases and J gave up 4 bases; unmatched junction bases: 6. The CDR3 length is 14 residues. Here the CDR3 DNA reads TGTGCCAGTATGGGGGACAGACTTAATGAAAAACTGTTTTTT. The encoded protein is CASMGDRLNEKLFF. Looking up the rest from reference TRBV19 and TRBJ1-4 gives the full variable domain: DGGITQSPKYLFRKEGQNVTLSCEQNLNHDAMYWYRQDPGQGLRLIYYSQIVNDFQKGDIAEGYSVSREKKESFPLTVTSAQKNPTAFYLCASMGDRLNEKLFFGSGTQLSVL.

V gene TRBV2 combines with J gene TRBJ1-2; a possible D gene is TRBD1 (5 bases). Deletions cut 5 bases from V and 2 bases from J, with 12 bases between. The germline CDR1 and CDR2 sequences are SNHLY and FYNNEI. This CDR3 comprises 14 residues. Here the CDR3 reads CASSFGGANYGYTF. The CDR3 nucleotides are TGTGCCAGCAGTTTCGGGGGAGCAAACTATGGCTACACCTTC.